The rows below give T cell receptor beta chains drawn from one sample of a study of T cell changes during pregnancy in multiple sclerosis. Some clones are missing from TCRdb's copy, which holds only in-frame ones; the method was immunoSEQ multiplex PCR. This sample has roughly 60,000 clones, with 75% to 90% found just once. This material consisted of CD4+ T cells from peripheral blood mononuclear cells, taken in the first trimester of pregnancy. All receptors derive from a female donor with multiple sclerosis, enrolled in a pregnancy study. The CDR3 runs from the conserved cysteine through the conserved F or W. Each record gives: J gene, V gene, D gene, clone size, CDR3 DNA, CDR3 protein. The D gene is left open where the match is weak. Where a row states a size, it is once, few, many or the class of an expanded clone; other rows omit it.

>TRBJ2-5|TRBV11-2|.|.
TGTGCCAGCAGCAATCAGGGAGAGACCCAGTACTTC
CASSNQGETQYF
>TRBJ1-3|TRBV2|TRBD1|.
TGTGCCAGCAGCGCCGGGACAGCTGGAAACACCATATATTTT
CASSAGTAGNTIYF
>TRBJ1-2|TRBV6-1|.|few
TGTGCCACCGTGGGGGGAACCCTCTTTAACTATGGCTACACCTTC
CATVGGTLFNYGYTF
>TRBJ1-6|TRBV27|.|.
TGTGCCAGCAGCCCTCGCTATGATTCACCCCTCCACTTT
CASSPRYDSPLHF
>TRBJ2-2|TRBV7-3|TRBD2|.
TGTGCCAGCAGCGAAAGACTAGCGGGAGACACCGGGGAGCTGTTTTTT
CASSERLAGDTGELFF
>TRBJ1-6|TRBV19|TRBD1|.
TGTGCCAGTAGTCTTGGGACAGGGCTTGATTCACCCCTCCACTTT
CASSLGTGLDSPLHF
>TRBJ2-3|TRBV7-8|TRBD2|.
TGTGCCAGCAGCTCAACGCGTCTTAGCGGGAGGGCGGATACGCAGTATTTT
CASSSTRLSGRADTQYF
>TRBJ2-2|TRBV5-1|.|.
TGCGCCAGCAGCTTGGCCCCCCCCAGCACCGGGGAGCTGTTTTTT
CASSLAPPSTGELFF
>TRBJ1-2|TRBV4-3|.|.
TGCGCCAGCAGCCAAGTTACAGGGCAGATGGATGGCTACACCTTC
CASSQVTGQMDGYTF
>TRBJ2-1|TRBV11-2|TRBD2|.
TGTGCCAGCAGCTTAACGGGGGGTACCTATAATGAGCAGTTCTTC
CASSLTGGTYNEQFF
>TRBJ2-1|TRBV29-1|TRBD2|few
TGCAGCGTCCGTCGGGGACTAGCGGGATCTCACAATGAGCAGTTCTTC
CSVRRGLAGSHNEQFF
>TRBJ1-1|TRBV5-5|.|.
TGTGCCAGCAGCTCGGGACTCCCGAACACTGAAGCTTTCTTT
CASSSGLPNTEAFF
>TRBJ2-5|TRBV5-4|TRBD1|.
TGTGCCAGCAGAATCCGGGACAGAGGACAAGAGACCCAGTACTTC
CASRIRDRGQETQYF
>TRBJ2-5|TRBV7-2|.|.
TGTGCCAGCAGCTTAGGAACAGCCGGTGGGCAAGAGACCCAGTACTTC
CASSLGTAGGQETQYF
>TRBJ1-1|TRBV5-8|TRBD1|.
TGTGCCAGCAGCCCCGGGACAGGGAGAGCGAACACTGAAGCTTTCTTT
CASSPGTGRANTEAFF
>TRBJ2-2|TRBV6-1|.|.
TGTGCCAGCAGTGAACAGGGGGGTACGAACACCGGGGAGCTGTTTTTT
CASSEQGGTNTGELFF
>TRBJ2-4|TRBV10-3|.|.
TGTGCCTCCGGTGAGGGCCTAGCCAAAAACATTCAGTACTTC
CASGEGLAKNIQYF
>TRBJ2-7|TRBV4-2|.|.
TGTGCCAGCAGCCAAACTAGTTCGCGCGACGAGCAGTACTTC
CASSQTSSRDEQYF
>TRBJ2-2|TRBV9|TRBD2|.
TGTGCCAGCACAGCGGGGGGCTACACCGGGGAGCTGTTTTTT
CASTAGGYTGELFF
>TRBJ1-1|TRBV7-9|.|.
TGTGCCAGCAGCTTAGGAGTGTTGAGAAACTCGGCTTTCTTT
CASSLGVLRNSAFF